This T cell receptor (beta chain) was recorded in a study of blood T cell repertoires in COVID-19. Study as a whole: Specimens from acute and convalescent COVID-19 originated in the United States, Italy and Spain. T cells, B-cell-depleted T cells, or PBMCs supplied cDNA or gDNA.

Original methodology: Amplification with reference gene primers provided the estimates of nucleated cell counts. Sequencing used immunoSEQ multiplex PCR; TCRdb keeps in-frame clones, though not all of them. V, J and clone size were drawn from that table, and D and trimming were deduced from the DNA. The data show roughly 40,000 clones, around nine tenths seen once. Germline loops: CDR1 KGHDR, CDR2 SFDVKD. This CDR3 comprises 16 residues. Trimming cost V 3 bases and J 2 bases; bases outside gene matches: 8. This clone has just a few counts. The sequenced material came from peripheral blood. The source of this sequence is a woman in her seventies with acute or convalescent COVID-19. V gene TRBV24-1 combines with J gene TRBJ2-5, with 7 bases fitting TRBD1. In nucleotides, the CDR3 is TGTGCCACCAGTGATCTAACGGCAGGGGGACAAGAGACCCAGTACTTC. It specifies CATSDLTAGGQETQYF.